This T cell receptor (beta chain) was recorded in a study of shared clonotypes between healthy human individuals. Overall study context: The study used three CD4 naive, three CD4 memory, two CD8 naive and one CD8 memory plate per donor.

CDR3 length equals 12 residues. V lost 5 bases to trimming and J lost 6 bases; unmatched junction nucleotides: 4. Germline CDR1 is MNHEY and CDR2 is SMNVEV (reference sequence). The naive CD8 subset, CD45RO-negative cells positively selected for CCR7, excluded terminally differentiated effector memory CD45RA+ cells. Every subset had its genomic DNA shared out evenly among several immunoSEQ plates. Here immunoSEQ multiplex PCR was the method, and the copy in TCRdb shows in-frame clones only, minus some. The sample yields about 870,000 clones, about 91% seen once. This chain links TRBV27 with TRBJ2-7; 7 nucleotides align to TRBD1. Sequencing was performed on naive CD8+ T cells sorted from blood. This TCR came from a man under 40 in good health. For the CDR3, the DNA is TGTGCCAGCAGTCCCGGGACAGTCGAGCAGTACTTC. Translated, it gives CASSPGTVEQYF.